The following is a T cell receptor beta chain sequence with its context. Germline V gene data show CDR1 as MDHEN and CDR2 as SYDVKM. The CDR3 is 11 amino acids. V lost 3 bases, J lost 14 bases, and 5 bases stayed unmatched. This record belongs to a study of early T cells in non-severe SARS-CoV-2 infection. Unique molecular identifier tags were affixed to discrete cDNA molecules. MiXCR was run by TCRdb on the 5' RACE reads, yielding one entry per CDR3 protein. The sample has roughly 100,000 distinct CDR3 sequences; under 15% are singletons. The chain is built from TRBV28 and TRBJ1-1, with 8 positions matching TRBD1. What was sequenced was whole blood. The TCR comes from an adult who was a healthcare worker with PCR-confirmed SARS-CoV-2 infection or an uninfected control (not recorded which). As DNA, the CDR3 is TGTGCCAGCAGTTTGCCGGACAGGGTATTCTTT. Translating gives CASSLPDRVFF.